These 24 T cell receptor beta chains were all obtained from the same sample, sequenced in a study of T cell responses to AZD1222 COVID-19 vaccine. TCRdb keeps only in-frame clones here, not all; method: immunoSEQ multiplex PCR. The sample shows some 130,000 clones, about 80% of them seen only once. Source: peripheral blood, taken on day 0 of AZD1222 vaccination. These receptors all come from an adult in good health.

The J gene is TRBJ2-7, the V gene TRBV30, with 8 bases fitting TRBD1. After removal of 4 bases from V and 3 bases from J, the junction contained 11 bases not matched to a gene. From germline, CDR1 is GTSNPN and CDR2 SVGIG (reference sequence). The CDR3 length is 15 residues. The CDR3 DNA is TGTGCCTGGACCCGGCAGGACAGGGAAGGCTACGAGCAGTACTTC. Encoded protein: CAWTRQDREGYEQYF. Drawing the rest from reference TRBV30 and TRBJ2-7, the complete variable domain is SQTIHQWPATLVQPVGSPLSLECTVEGTSNPNLYWYRQAAGRGLQLLFYSVGIGQISSEVPQNLSASRPQDRQFILSSKKLLLSDSGFYLCAWTRQDREGYEQYFGPGTRLTVT.

The chain has TRBV29-1 and TRBJ1-2; D is perhaps TRBD1 (5 bases). The germline gives CDR1 SQVTM, CDR2 ANQGSEA. This CDR3 comprises 12 residues. V lost 2 bases and J 3 bases, leaving 7 bases between the germline ends. CDR3 bases: TGCAGCGTTGAATGGGACGACTATGGCTACACCTTC. It yields the protein CSVEWDDYGYTF. The entire variable domain, with the rest obtained from reference TRBV29-1 and TRBJ1-2, is as follows: SAVISQKPSRDICQRGTSLTIQCQVDSQVTMMFWYRQQPGQSLTLIATANQGSEATYESGFVIDKFPISRPNLTFSTLTVSNMSPEDSSIYLCSVEWDDYGYTFGSGTRLTVV.

The chain couples TRBV27 to TRBJ1-6; tentatively, D is TRBD1 (5 bases). CDR3 length: 15 amino acids. Germline values: CDR1 MNHEY, CDR2 SMNVEV (reference sequence). The V end was cut by 7 bases, the J end by 1 base, with 11 bases between. CDR3 sequence reads: CASKLGQSYNSPLHF. CDR3 DNA: TGTGCCAGCAAGTTGGGGCAGTCCTATAATTCACCCCTCCACTTT.

This clone was seen a few times. The rearrangement joins TRBV6-5 to TRBJ1-6; 9 bases match TRBD1. The V and J ends lost 7 bases and 9 bases, in that order; junction bases with no gene match: 10. CDR3 length: 15 residues. Germline CDR1 MNHEY, CDR2 SVGAGI. The CDR3 reads CASNQIGTGTSPLHF. The DNA for the CDR3 is TGTGCCAGCAACCAGATCGGGACAGGGACTTCACCCCTCCACTTT.

The chain carries TRBV11-3 and TRBJ2-1; 9 positions match TRBD1. V lost 6 bases and J lost 9; bases outside the gene matches: 9. The CDR3 totals 14 residues. CDR1 is SGHNT, CDR2 YENEEA, per germline. The CDR3 DNA reads as TGTGCCAGCAGGGACAGGGGTTCCTCTAGTGAGCAGTTCTTC. Protein product: CASRDRGSSSEQFF.

The rearrangement joins TRBV7-9 to TRBJ1-5; possible D gene TRBD1, 5 bases. This CDR3 contains 16 residues. Germline CDR1 SEHNR, CDR2 FQNEAQ (reference sequence). The V end lost 3 bases, the J end lost 4 bases, and 16 bases lay between the germline ends. The CDR3 DNA sequence: TGTGCCAGCAGCTTTGGGGGTTATGGGGTTAATCAGCCCCAGCATTTT. Translated: CASSFGGYGVNQPQHF.

V and J are TRBV28 and TRBJ1-2; D unclear. Germline CDR1 MDHEN, CDR2 SYDVKM. The CDR3 is made up of 17 amino acids. V lost 4 bases and J 2 bases, leaving 20 bases between the germline ends. The CDR3 sequence is CASSSNGPQKWNYGYTF. The CDR3 coding sequence is TGTGCCAGCAGTTCCAACGGGCCCCAAAAATGGAACTATGGCTACACCTTC.

This clone has more than one count but fewer than ten. V is TRBV30 and J is TRBJ2-3; the D gene is possibly TRBD2 (6 bases). Per germline, CDR1 GTSNPN and CDR2 SVGIG (reference sequence). V gave up 2 bases and J gave up 1 base, with 13 bases separating them. This CDR3 has 15 amino acids. In nucleotides, the CDR3 is TGTGCCTGGAGTTCGTCGACTAGTCGCACAGATACGCAGTATTTT. Encoded protein: CAWSSSTSRTDTQYF. Variable domain in full (rest from reference TRBV30 and TRBJ2-3): SQTIHQWPATLVQPVGSPLSLECTVEGTSNPNLYWYRQAAGRGLQLLFYSVGIGQISSEVPQNLSASRPQDRQFILSSKKLLLSDSGFYLCAWSSSTSRTDTQYFGPGTRLTVL.

The chain is built from TRBV5-1 and TRBJ2-2; 9 bases match TRBD2. The germline gives CDR1 SGHRS, CDR2 YFSETQ. Unmatched junction bases numbered 6, after V lost 0 bases and J lost 0 bases. The CDR3 extends over 18 amino acids. This CDR3 reads CASSLEVLAGTNTGELFF. CDR3 coding DNA: TGCGCCAGCAGCTTGGAGGTCCTAGCGGGAACGAACACCGGGGAGCTGTTTTTT.

The rearrangement links TRBV19 to TRBJ2-7, with TRBD1 as a possible D gene (5 bases). Germline CDR1 is LNHDA and CDR2 is SQIVND (reference sequence). The CDR3 runs to 13 residues. V dropped 6 bases and J dropped 1 base, with 10 bases sitting between them. DNA for the CDR3: TGTGCCAGTAGAAGACAGTCATCCTACGAGCAGTACTTC. Its protein product is CASRRQSSYEQYF.

This clone has a count of ten or more. The chain is built from TRBV5-1 and TRBJ1-2; unclear D gene. This CDR3 comprises 14 residues. The germline gives CDR1 SGHRS, CDR2 YFSETQ. Trimming shortened V by 4 bases and J by 3 bases, and 13 bases separated the two germline ends. CDR3 nucleotide sequence: TGCGCCAGCAGCCCGGGTGGCAGAGACTATGGCTACACCTTC. This encodes CASSPGGRDYGYTF.

CDR3 sequence: CASSALLGEQYF. CDR3 DNA: TGTGCCAGCAGCGCCCTACTAGGCGAGCAGTACTTC. This chain uses TRBV2 with TRBJ2-7, with a possible D match to TRBD2 (5 bases). The V gene's germline CDR1 is SNHLY and CDR2 FYNNEI. Trimming shortened V by 6 bases and J by 6 bases, and 12 bases separated the two germline ends. The CDR3 has 12 residues.

V usage is TRBV27 and J usage is TRBJ1-1; D remains ambiguous. The CDR3 covers 14 residues. V was trimmed by 5 bases and J by 6 bases, leaving 16 bases between them. Germline CDR1 is MNHEY and CDR2 is SMNVEV (reference sequence). CDR3 bases: TGTGCCAGCAGTGGGCCCTTCCAGATCTCTGAAGCTTTCTTT. Amino acids: CASSGPFQISEAFF.

The rearrangement uses TRBV5-1 and TRBJ1-1; D perhaps matches TRBD1 (5 bases). The CDR3 loop spans 17 amino acids. In germline, CDR1 is SGHRS, CDR2 YFSETQ. Trimming removed 3 bases from V and 0 bases from J, with 18 bases in between. In nucleotides, the CDR3 is TGCGCCAGCAGCTCACGACGTCGAGGGGCCATGAACACTGAAGCTTTCTTT. Translation: CASSSRRRGAMNTEAFF.

The chain carries TRBV28 and TRBJ1-2; TRBD1 aligns across 12 bases. This CDR3 is 19 amino acids long. Germline CDR1 is MDHEN and CDR2 is SYDVKM. With V trimmed by 5 bases and J by 2 bases, 15 bases remained unmatched. CDR3 coding DNA: TGTGCCAGCAGTCTCATCCCGGGACAGGGGGCCGGTTTAAACTATGGCTACACCTTC. It yields the protein CASSLIPGQGAGLNYGYTF.

This chain uses TRBV6-5 with TRBJ1-5; the match to TRBD1 covers 7 bases. V shed 6 bases and J 5 bases; nucleotides not matched to a gene: 4. CDR3 length: 13 amino acids. Germline V lookup: CDR1 MNHEY, CDR2 SVGAGI. The CDR3 nucleotides read TGTGCCAGCAGGAGGGACAGCTATCAGCCCCAGCATTTT. It translates to CASRRDSYQPQHF.

This clone has a handful of counts. This chain links TRBV10-3 with TRBJ2-3, with TRBD1 matching over 10 bases. The germline V gene has CDR1 ENHRY and CDR2 SYGVKD. The CDR3 is 17 residues long. Germline trimming cut 5 bases from V and 3 bases from J; bases unmatched to any gene: 11. CDR3 in DNA: TGTGCCATCAGTCTCCGGGACAGGGGCCTCGGGACAGATACGCAGTATTTT. Protein: CAISLRDRGLGTDTQYF.

The genes are TRBV6-5 and TRBJ1-1, with unresolved D. The germline V gene has CDR1 MNHEY and CDR2 SVGAGI. This CDR3 spans 14 amino acids. Trimming stripped 6 bases from V and 0 bases from J, with 11 bases between. CDR3 region: CASRGGPLNTEAFF. The CDR3 DNA sequence: TGTGCCAGCAGGGGAGGGCCACTGAACACTGAAGCTTTCTTT.

The V gene is TRBV5-1, the J gene TRBJ2-6; D gene ambiguous. V was shortened by 4 bases and J by 4 bases, with 3 bases between the two germline ends. The CDR3 runs to 12 residues. Germline V gene lookup returns CDR1 SGHRS and CDR2 YFSETQ. The CDR3 nucleotides are TGCGCCAGCAGCCCCGGGGCCAACGTCCTGACTTTC. Translating it yields CASSPGANVLTF.

The chain carries TRBV7-2 and TRBJ2-5; D unresolved. The CDR3 covers 16 residues. V shed 0 bases and J shed 2 bases, with 13 bases lying between them. Germline V gene data show CDR1 as SGHTA and CDR2 as FQGNSA. CDR3 region: CASSLAGSGPQETQYF. In DNA, the CDR3 is TGTGCCAGCAGCTTAGCGGGGTCAGGACCTCAAGAGACCCAGTACTTC.

The rearrangement joins TRBV6-5 to TRBJ1-2, with 7 nucleotides matching TRBD1. V lost 6 bases and J lost 8; bases outside the gene matches: 12. Germline V lookup: CDR1 MNHEY, CDR2 SVGAGI. CDR3 length: 14 amino acids. CDR3 DNA sequence: TGTGCCAGCAGCGCCAGACAGGGCCTGGGGGGCTACACCTTC. Translated, it gives CASSARQGLGGYTF.

The chain carries TRBV19 and TRBJ1-1; TRBD1 aligns across 9 bases. This CDR3 is built from 16 residues. Looked up from germline, CDR1 is LNHDA and CDR2 is SQIVND (reference sequence). V shed 4 bases, J shed 5 bases, and the junction held 11 bases outside the gene matches. The CDR3 sequence is CASSTIYPGTGTEAFF. CDR3 bases: TGTGCCAGTAGTACCATCTACCCCGGGACAGGGACTGAAGCTTTCTTT.

The chain employs TRBV7-2 and TRBJ1-1; maybe TRBD1 (6 bases). Germline CDR1 is SGHTA and CDR2 is FQGNSA. V was shortened by 5 bases and J by 0 bases, with 16 bases between the two germline ends. This CDR3 contains 16 residues. In nucleotides, the CDR3 is TGTGCCAGCAGCCCGCCACAGGGACGAATGAACACTGAAGCTTTCTTT. Residues: CASSPPQGRMNTEAFF.

The V call is TRBV6-2 or TRBV6-3, the J call TRBJ2-7; a weak D match, TRBD1 (6 bases). The CDR3 spans 15 residues. Germline loops: CDR1 MNHEY, CDR2 SVGEGT. Between the trimmed V and J ends, which lost 3 bases and 2 bases, there was a span of 14 bases. The CDR3 DNA is TGTGCCAGCAGTTATGGGCAGGGGAATCCCTACGAGCAGTACTTC. It codes for CASSYGQGNPYEQYF.